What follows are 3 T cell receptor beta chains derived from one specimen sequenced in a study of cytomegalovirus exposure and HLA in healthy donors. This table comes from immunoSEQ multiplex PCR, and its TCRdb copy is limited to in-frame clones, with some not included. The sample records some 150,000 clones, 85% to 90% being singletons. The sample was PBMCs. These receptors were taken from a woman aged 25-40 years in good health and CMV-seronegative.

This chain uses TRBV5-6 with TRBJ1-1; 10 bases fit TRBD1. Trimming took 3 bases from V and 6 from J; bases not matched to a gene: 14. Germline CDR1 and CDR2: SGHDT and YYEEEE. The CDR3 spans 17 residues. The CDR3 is CASSSGEIRDRGPEAFF. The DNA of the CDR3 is TGTGCCAGCAGCTCGGGCGAAATCCGGGACAGGGGCCCTGAAGCTTTCTTT.

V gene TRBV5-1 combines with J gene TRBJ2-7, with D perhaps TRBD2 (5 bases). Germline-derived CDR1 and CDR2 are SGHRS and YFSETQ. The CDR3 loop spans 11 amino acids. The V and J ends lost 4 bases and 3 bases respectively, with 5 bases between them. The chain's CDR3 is CASSGGYEQYF. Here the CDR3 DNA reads TGCGCCAGCAGCGGAGGCTACGAGCAGTACTTC. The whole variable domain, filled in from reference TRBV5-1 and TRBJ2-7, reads KAGVTQTPRYLIKTRGQQVTLSCSPISGHRSVSWYQQTPGQGLQFLFEYFSETQRNKGNFPGRFSGRQFSNSRSEMNVSTLELGDSALYLCASSGGYEQYFGPGTRLTVT.

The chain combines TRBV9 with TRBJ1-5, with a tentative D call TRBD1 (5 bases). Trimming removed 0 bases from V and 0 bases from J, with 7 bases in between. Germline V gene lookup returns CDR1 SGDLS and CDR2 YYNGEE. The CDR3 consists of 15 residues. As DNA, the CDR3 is TGTGCCAGCAGCGTAGGGGGCAGTAGCAATCAGCCCCAGCATTTT. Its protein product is CASSVGGSSNQPQHF.